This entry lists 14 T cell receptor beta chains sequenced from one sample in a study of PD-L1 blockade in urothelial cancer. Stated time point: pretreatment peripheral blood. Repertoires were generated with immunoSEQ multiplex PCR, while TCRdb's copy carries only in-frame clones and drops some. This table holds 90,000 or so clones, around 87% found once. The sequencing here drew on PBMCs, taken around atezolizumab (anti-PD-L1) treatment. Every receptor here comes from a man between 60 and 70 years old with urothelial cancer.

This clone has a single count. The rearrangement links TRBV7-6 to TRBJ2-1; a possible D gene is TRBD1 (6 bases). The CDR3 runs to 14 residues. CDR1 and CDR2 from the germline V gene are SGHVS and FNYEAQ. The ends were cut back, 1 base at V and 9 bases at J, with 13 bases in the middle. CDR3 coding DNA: TGTGCCAGCAGCTTAGGGGGGCCGGTTAGTGAGCAGTTCTTC. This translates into CASSLGGPVSEQFF.

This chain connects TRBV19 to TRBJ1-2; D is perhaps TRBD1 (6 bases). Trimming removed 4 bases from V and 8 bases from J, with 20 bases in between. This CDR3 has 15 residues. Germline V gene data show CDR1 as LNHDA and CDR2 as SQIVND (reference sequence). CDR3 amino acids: CASSTTRTALRGYTF. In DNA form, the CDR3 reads TGTGCCAGTAGTACTACCAGGACAGCCTTAAGGGGCTACACCTTC.

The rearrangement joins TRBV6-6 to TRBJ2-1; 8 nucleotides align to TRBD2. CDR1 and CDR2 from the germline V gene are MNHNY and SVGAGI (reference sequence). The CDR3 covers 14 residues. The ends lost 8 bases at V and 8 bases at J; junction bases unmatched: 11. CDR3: CASRFSERGYEQFF. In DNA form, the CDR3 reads TGTGCCAGCCGCTTTTCGGAGCGGGGGTATGAGCAGTTCTTC.

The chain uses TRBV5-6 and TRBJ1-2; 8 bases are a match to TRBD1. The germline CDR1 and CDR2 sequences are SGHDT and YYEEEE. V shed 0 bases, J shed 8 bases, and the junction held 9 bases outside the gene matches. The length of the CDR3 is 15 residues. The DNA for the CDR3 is TGTGCCAGCAGCTTGGGACAGGGGAAGACTTTAGGCTACACCTTC. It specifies CASSLGQGKTLGYTF.

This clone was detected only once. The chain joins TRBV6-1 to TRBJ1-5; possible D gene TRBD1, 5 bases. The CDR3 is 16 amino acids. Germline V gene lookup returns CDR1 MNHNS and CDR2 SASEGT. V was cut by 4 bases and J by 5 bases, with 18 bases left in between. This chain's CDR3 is CASSGGPGGWDQPQHF. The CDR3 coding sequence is TGTGCCAGCAGTGGGGGTCCGGGGGGGTGGGATCAGCCCCAGCATTTT.

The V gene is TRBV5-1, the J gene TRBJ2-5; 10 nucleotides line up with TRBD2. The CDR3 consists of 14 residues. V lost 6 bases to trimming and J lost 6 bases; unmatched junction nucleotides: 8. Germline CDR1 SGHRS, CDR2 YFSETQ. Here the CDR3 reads CASTPSSGSQTQYF. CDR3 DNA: TGCGCCAGCACCCCTTCTAGCGGGAGCCAGACCCAGTACTTC.

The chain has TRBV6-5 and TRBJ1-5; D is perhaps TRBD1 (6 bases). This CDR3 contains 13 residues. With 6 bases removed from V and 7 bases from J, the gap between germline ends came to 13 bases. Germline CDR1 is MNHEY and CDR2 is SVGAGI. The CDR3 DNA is TGTGCCAGCAGGCAGACAGGTCAGCAGCCCCAGCATTTT. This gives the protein CASRQTGQQPQHF.

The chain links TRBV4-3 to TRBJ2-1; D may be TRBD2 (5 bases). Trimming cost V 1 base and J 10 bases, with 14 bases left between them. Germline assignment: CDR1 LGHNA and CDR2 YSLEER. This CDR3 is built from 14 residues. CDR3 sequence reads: CASSQVNGVGEQFF. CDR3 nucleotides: TGCGCCAGCAGCCAAGTTAACGGGGTGGGGGAGCAGTTCTTC.

CDR3 amino acids: CASSLGYSGGATYEQYF. CDR3 nucleotide sequence: TGTGCCAGCAGCTTAGGTTATAGCGGGGGGGCCACGTACGAGCAGTACTTC. V and J are TRBV7-2 and TRBJ2-7; 11 nucleotides align to TRBD2. V dropped 1 base and J dropped 4; count of bases not matched to a gene: 9. Per the germline V gene, CDR1 is SGHTA and CDR2 is FQGNSA. The CDR3 is 17 amino acids.

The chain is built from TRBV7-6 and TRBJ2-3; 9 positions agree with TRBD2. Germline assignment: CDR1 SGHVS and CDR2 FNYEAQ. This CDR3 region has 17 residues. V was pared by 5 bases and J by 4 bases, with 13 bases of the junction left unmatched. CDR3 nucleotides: TGTGCCAGCAGCCCTAGGGTAGCGGGAGAGGCGGCAGATACGCAGTATTTT. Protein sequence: CASSPRVAGEAADTQYF. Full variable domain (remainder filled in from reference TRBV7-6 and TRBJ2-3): GAGVSQSPRYKVTKRGQDVALRCDPISGHVSLYWYRQALGQGPEFLTYFNYEAQQDKSGLPNDRFSAERPEGSISTLTIQRTEQRDSAMYRCASSPRVAGEAADTQYFGPGTRLTVL.

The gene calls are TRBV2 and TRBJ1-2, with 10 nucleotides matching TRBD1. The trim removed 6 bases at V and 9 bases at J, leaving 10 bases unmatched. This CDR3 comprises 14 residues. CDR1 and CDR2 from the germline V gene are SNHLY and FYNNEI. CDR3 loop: CASSHPGTGERYTF. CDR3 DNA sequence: TGTGCCAGCAGCCACCCGGGGACAGGGGAGCGCTACACCTTC.

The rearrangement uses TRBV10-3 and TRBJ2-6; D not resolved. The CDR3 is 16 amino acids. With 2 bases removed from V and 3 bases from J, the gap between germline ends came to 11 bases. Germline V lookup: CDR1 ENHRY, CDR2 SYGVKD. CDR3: CAISEDHDFGANVLTF. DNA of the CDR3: TGTGCCATCAGTGAGGACCATGACTTTGGGGCCAACGTCCTGACTTTC.

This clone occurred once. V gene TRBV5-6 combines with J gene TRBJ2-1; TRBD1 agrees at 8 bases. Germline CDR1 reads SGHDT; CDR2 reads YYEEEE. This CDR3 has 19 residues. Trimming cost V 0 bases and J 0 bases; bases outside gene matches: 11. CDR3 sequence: CASSLGVYRTGSSYNEQFF. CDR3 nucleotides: TGTGCCAGCAGCTTGGGCGTTTATAGGACAGGGAGCTCCTACAATGAGCAGTTCTTC.

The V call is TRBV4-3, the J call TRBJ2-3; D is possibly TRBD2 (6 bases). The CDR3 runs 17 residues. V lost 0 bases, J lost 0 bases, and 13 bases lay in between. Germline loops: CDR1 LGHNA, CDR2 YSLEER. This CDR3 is CASSQDLRDSSTDTQYF. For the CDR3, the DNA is TGCGCCAGCAGCCAAGATCTTCGGGACTCTAGCACAGATACGCAGTATTTT.